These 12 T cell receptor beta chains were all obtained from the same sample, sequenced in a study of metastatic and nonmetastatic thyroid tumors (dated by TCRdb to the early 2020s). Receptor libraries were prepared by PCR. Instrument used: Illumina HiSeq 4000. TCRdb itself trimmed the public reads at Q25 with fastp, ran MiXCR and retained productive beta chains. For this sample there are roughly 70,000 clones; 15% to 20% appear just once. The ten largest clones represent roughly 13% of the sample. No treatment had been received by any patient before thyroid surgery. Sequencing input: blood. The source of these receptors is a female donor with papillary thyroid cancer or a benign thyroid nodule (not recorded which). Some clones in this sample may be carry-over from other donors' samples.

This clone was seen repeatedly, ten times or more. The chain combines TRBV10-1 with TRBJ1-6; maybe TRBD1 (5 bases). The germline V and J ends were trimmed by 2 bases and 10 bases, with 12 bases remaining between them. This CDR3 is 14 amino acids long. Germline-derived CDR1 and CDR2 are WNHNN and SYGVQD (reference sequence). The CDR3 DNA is TGCGCCAGCAGTGAGCCAGGGTTGAACTCACCCCTCCACTTT. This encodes CASSEPGLNSPLHF.

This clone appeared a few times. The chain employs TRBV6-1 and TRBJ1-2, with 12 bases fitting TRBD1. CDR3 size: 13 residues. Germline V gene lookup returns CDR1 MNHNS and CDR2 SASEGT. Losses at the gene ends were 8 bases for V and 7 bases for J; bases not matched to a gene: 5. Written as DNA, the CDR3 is TGTGCCAGCGGGGACAGGGGGCCGGTTGGCTACACCTTC. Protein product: CASGDRGPVGYTF.

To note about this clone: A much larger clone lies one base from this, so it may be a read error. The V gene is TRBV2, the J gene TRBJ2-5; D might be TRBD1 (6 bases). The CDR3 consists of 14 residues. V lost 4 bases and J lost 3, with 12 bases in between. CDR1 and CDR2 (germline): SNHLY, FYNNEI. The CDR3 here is CASSVRTVEETQYF. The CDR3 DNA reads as TGTGCCAGCAGTGTCAGGACAGTCGAAGAGACCCAGTACTTC. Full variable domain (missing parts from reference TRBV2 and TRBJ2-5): EPEVTQTPSHQVTQMGQEVILRCVPISNHLYFYWYRQILGQKVEFLVSFYNNEISEKSEIFDDQFSVERPDGSNFTLKIRSTKLEDSAMYFCASSVRTVEETQYFGPGTRLLVL.

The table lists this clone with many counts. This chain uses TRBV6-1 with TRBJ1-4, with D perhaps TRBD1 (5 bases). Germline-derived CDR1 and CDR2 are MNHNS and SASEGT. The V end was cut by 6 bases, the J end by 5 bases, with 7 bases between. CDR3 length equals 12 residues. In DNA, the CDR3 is TGTGCCAGCAGGAGACAGAATGAAAAACTGTTTTTT. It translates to CASRRQNEKLFF.

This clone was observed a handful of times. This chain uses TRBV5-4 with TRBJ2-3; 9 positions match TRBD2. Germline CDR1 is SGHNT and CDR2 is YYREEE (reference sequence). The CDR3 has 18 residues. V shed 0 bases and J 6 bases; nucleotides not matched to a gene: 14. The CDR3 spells CASSLASGILGRLDTQYF. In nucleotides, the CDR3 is TGTGCCAGCAGCTTGGCTAGCGGGATCCTGGGAAGGTTGGATACGCAGTATTTT.

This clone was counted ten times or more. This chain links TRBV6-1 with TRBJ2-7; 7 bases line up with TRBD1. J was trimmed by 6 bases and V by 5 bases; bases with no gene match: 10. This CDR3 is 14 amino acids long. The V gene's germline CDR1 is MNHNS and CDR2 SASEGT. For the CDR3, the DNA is TGTGCCAGCAGTTTCCGACAGGGCCCGGGCGAGCAGTACTTC. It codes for CASSFRQGPGEQYF.

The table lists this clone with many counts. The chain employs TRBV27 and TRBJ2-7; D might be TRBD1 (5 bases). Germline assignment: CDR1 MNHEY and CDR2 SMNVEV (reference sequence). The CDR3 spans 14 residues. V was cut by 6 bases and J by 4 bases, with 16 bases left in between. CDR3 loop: CASSQWGPNYEQYF. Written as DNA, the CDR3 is TGTGCCAGCAGCCAATGGGGCCCCAATTACGAGCAGTACTTC.

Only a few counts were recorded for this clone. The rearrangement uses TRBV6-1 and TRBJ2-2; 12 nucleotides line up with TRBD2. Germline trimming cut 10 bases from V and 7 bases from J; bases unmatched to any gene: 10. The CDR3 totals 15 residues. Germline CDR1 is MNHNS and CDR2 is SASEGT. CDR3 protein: CATSRLAGVHGELFF. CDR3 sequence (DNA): TGTGCCACATCACGACTAGCGGGAGTTCACGGGGAGCTGTTTTTT.

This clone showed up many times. Here the CDR3 reads CASIPEGQGSNTEAFF. Written as DNA, the CDR3 is TGTGCCAGCATCCCCGAAGGACAGGGATCGAACACTGAAGCTTTCTTT. The chain has TRBV6-1 and TRBJ1-1; 8 nucleotides align to TRBD1. Per germline, CDR1 MNHNS and CDR2 SASEGT. This CDR3 has 16 residues. Trimming removed 7 bases from V and 1 base from J; junction bases left unmatched: 11.

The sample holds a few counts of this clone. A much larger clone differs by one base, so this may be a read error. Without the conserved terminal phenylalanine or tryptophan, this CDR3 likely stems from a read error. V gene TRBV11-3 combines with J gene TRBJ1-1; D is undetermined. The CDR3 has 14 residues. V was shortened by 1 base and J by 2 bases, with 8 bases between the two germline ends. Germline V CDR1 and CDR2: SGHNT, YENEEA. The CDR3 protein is CASSLGPVNTEAFL. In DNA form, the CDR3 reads TGTGCCAGCAGCTTAGGGCCGGTTAACACTGAAGCTTTCCTT.

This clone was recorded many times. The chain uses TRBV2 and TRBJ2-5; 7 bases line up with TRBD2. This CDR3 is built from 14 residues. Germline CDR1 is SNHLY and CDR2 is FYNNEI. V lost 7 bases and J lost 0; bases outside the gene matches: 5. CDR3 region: CASKERDYQETQYF. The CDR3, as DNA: TGTGCCAGCAAGGAGCGGGATTACCAAGAGACCCAGTACTTC.

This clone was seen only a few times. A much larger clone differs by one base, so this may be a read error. The CDR3, as DNA: TGTGCCTGCAGCTTAGTAGATTTTGAGCAGTTCTTC. Its translation is CACSLVDFEQFF. The rearrangement links TRBV7-2 to TRBJ2-1; no definite D call. CDR3 size: 12 residues. Germline-derived CDR1 and CDR2 are SGHTA and FQGNSA.